This is a list of T cell receptor beta chains from one sample in a study of blood T cell repertoires in COVID-19. Libraries were prepared by immunoSEQ multiplex PCR; TCRdb keeps only in-frame clonotypes and omits some of them. The data contain roughly 100,000 clones, roughly 90% of them singletons. The sample was peripheral blood. The receptors stem from a woman aged 80 or over with acute or convalescent COVID-19. Each CDR3 is given with its conserved first and last residue. Clone size appears in some rows only: once, few, many, or a class for an expanded clone.

size	V	J	CDR3
NA	TRBV6-2/TRBV6-3	TRBJ2-2	CASSPGTGGTGELFF
NA	TRBV7-2	TRBJ1-2	CASSLYRGNYGYTF
NA	TRBV5-6	TRBJ2-3	CASSQSGGADTQYF
NA	TRBV21-1	TRBJ2-7	CAPYRGIYEQYF
NA	TRBV19	TRBJ1-5	CASSRGTGLNQPQHF
NA	TRBV18	TRBJ1-4	CASSRGTAANEKLFF
NA	TRBV6-4	TRBJ1-1	CASSDPERCQRITEAFF
NA	TRBV18	TRBJ1-6	CASSPGLTGTYSPLHF
NA	TRBV11-2	TRBJ1-2	CASSPRQGSAYGYTF
NA	TRBV18	TRBJ2-5	CASSPGQKQETQYF
NA	TRBV7-9	TRBJ1-1	CASSLTTEAFF
NA	TRBV3-1/TRBV3-2	TRBJ2-1	CASSQDARVYNEQFF
NA	TRBV6-1	TRBJ2-7	CASSGETSGALSYEQYF
NA	TRBV5-1	TRBJ2-5	CASSLTPVSGGAETQYF
NA	TRBV5-4	TRBJ2-7	CASSSGQRYEQYF
NA	TRBV12-3/TRBV12-4	TRBJ1-2	CASSSVGGLGYTF
few	TRBV11-2	TRBJ1-6	CASSLFVGAGSPLHF
NA	TRBV29-1	TRBJ1-1	CSVEGARGLYTEAFF
NA	TRBV11-3	TRBJ2-5	CASSFGGRGRETQYF
few	TRBV5-1	TRBJ1-1	CASRKPTQGSNEAFF
NA	TRBV10-1	TRBJ2-1	CASRRSVCDEQFF
NA	TRBV30	TRBJ2-2	CAWSVLPTAITGELFF
NA	TRBV12-3/TRBV12-4	TRBJ1-3	CASSLRGNTIYF
few	TRBV28	TRBJ2-7	CASSLTTSGYEQYF
NA	TRBV11-3	TRBJ2-1	CASSFSGSDNEQFF
NA	TRBV7-3	TRBJ2-1	CASSKGQKYNEQFF
NA	TRBV11-3	TRBJ1-6	CASSLQPGQFNSPLHF
once	TRBV19	TRBJ1-2	CASSIGRDRGHGYTF
NA	TRBV7-3	TRBJ2-3	CASSPRDRGLTDTQYF
once	TRBV11-2	TRBJ2-7	CASRERTASRDKQYF
NA	TRBV7-9	TRBJ1-3	CASSLAGTISGNTIYF
NA	TRBV28	TRBJ2-7	CASSPIFDRAEQYF
NA	TRBV19	TRBJ1-5	CASSTGQRDQPQHF
NA	TRBV5-4	TRBJ2-6	CASSLGVTPSGANVLTF
NA	TRBV5-1	TRBJ2-2	CASSRDNQNTGELFF
NA	TRBV11-2	TRBJ1-5	CASSPLGVGANNQPQHF
once	TRBV19	TRBJ1-1	CASSNSIGGARGEAFF
NA	TRBV10-3	TRBJ1-2	CAISEHSTPPNGYTF
once	TRBV7-9	TRBJ1-4	CASSPDRPATNEKLFF
NA	TRBV5-8	TRBJ2-1	CASSLSAGGHNEQFF
few	TRBV5-1	TRBJ1-5	CASSPKSGWDQPQHF
NA	TRBV28	TRBJ1-5	CASTPEGALNQPQHF
once	TRBV3-1/TRBV3-2	TRBJ2-1	CASSQDPGGAPNEQFF
NA	TRBV29-1	TRBJ2-3	CSVRSGYPTPYTDTQYF
NA	TRBV5-6	TRBJ2-5	CASSWTGGVETQYF
once	TRBV10-1	TRBJ1-1	CASSVRDRVENTEAFF
NA	TRBV7-3	TRBJ2-5	CASSQGQVTGTQYF